Each of the 16 T cell receptor beta chains below was sequenced from the same sample in a study of T-cell memory formation after mild COVID-19. Each CDR3 protein gets one entry after TCRdb re-called the 5' RACE reads with MiXCR. This table holds 300,000 to 350,000 distinct CDR3 sequences, 15% to 20% found once. The material sequenced was PBMCs or a T cell subset sorted from them (not recorded which). The source is a man between 18 and 29 years old who had mild COVID-19 (a few samples of this study predate the infection). Cell type and time point are not known.

This clonotype appeared a few times. For the CDR3, the DNA is TGTGCCAGCAGCGTGGACAGCGCTAACTATGGCTACACCTTC. Translation gives CASSVDSANYGYTF. This chain joins TRBV9 and TRBJ1-2; weak D call: TRBD1 (6 bases). The V and J ends lost 2 bases and 0 bases respectively, with 8 bases between them. CDR1 SGDLS and CDR2 YYNGEE come from the germline V gene. The CDR3 covers 14 residues.

This clonotype was seen only once. V and J are TRBV20-1 and TRBJ2-5; 7 bases are a match to TRBD2. Germline V gene sequence: CDR1 DFQATT, CDR2 SNEGSKA (reference sequence). The CDR3 contains 15 residues. Germline trimming cut 3 bases from V and 5 bases from J; bases unmatched to any gene: 12. Written as DNA, the CDR3 is TGCAGTGCTAGGGCCGCTAGCGGTCTTTGGGAGACCCAGTACTTC. As protein: CSARAASGLWETQYF.

This chain joins TRBV24-1 and TRBJ1-2, with 8 bases that match TRBD1. V lost 2 bases and J lost 6; bases outside the gene matches: 4. The CDR3 spans 14 residues. The germline gives CDR1 KGHDR, CDR2 SFDVKD. As DNA, the CDR3 is TGTGCCACCAGTGATTCCAGGGGGCGTGATGGCTACACCTTC. It specifies CATSDSRGRDGYTF.

This chain joins TRBV7-8 and TRBJ1-6, with 7 positions matching TRBD1. The germline gives CDR1 SGHVS, CDR2 FQNEAQ. V lost 5 bases to trimming and J lost 1 base; unmatched junction nucleotides: 8. This CDR3 comprises 17 residues. CDR3: CASSPRTGGSYNSPLHF. The CDR3 DNA is TGTGCCAGCAGCCCGCGGACAGGAGGATCCTATAATTCACCCCTCCACTTT. Full variable domain (outside the CDR3, taken from reference TRBV7-8 and TRBJ1-6): GAGVSQSPRYKVAKRGQDVALRCDPISGHVSLFWYQQALGQGPEFLTYFQNEAQLDKSGLPSDRFFAERPEGSVSTLKIQRTQQEDSAVYLCASSPRTGGSYNSPLHFGNGTRLTVT.

This chain connects TRBV4-1 to TRBJ1-2; 7 bases align to TRBD1. CDR1 is MGHRA and CDR2 is YSYEKL in the germline V gene. Trimming cost V 2 bases and J 5 bases; bases outside gene matches: 8. This CDR3 region has 15 residues. Here the CDR3 reads CASSQFAGGRYGYTF. CDR3 sequence (DNA): TGCGCCAGCAGCCAATTCGCAGGGGGTCGGTATGGCTACACCTTC.

This clonotype was recorded a few times. The chain couples TRBV7-2 to TRBJ1-5, with D uncertain. The germline V gene has CDR1 SGHTA and CDR2 FQGNSA. V shed 2 bases and J shed 0 bases, with 8 bases lying between them. This CDR3 has 15 residues. This CDR3 reads CASSLRGYSNQPQHF. CDR3 DNA sequence: TGTGCCAGCAGCTTACGGGGTTATAGCAATCAGCCCCAGCATTTT.

This chain links TRBV12-3 or TRBV12-4 with TRBJ1-2, with no clear D. Trimming removed 8 bases from V and 4 bases from J, with 14 bases in between. The CDR3 runs to 13 residues. Written as DNA, the CDR3 is TGTGCCAGCGGCTCGGACCGATTCTATGGCTACACCTTC. Its protein product is CASGSDRFYGYTF.

This clonotype was seen only a few times. The chain links TRBV6-1 to TRBJ2-5; 12 bases fit TRBD2. The length of the CDR3 is 14 residues. The J segment lost 5 bases and the V segment lost 3 bases, leaving 1 base of the junction unmatched. Germline loops: CDR1 MNHNS, CDR2 SASEGT. CDR3 nucleotides: TGTGCCAGCAGTGAGACTAGCGGGGGTGAGACCCAGTACTTC. This gives the protein CASSETSGGETQYF.

The rearrangement links TRBV11-2 to TRBJ1-2; the D gene is possibly TRBD1 (5 bases). Germline V gene data show CDR1 as SGHAT and CDR2 as FQNNGV. Trimming took 1 base from V and 4 from J, leaving 13 bases between them. The CDR3 totals 15 residues. The CDR3 loop is CASSLGDTQGYGYTF. The CDR3 DNA reads as TGTGCCAGCAGCTTAGGTGACACTCAGGGCTATGGCTACACCTTC.

This clonotype was seen a handful of times. The chain uses TRBV6-6 and TRBJ1-2; D is uncertain. V was clipped by 8 bases and J by 8 bases, with 15 bases between them. This CDR3 spans 12 amino acids. Germline V gene sequence: CDR1 MNHNY, CDR2 SVGAGI (reference sequence). CDR3 coding DNA: TGTGCCAGCCTACTTTACAGTTTAGGCTACACCTTC. The encoded protein is CASLLYSLGYTF.

The chain links TRBV27 to TRBJ2-5; no clear D gene. Germline lookup yields CDR1 MNHEY and CDR2 SMNVEV (reference sequence). V lost 0 bases and J 9 bases, leaving 11 bases between the germline ends. The length of the CDR3 is 13 residues. CDR3 amino acids: CASSLSPRMPQYF. CDR3 nucleotides: TGTGCCAGCAGTTTATCGCCCAGGATGCCCCAGTACTTC.

This clonotype came up a few times. This chain connects TRBV9 to TRBJ1-2, with 7 nucleotides matching TRBD1. Per germline, CDR1 SGDLS and CDR2 YYNGEE. This CDR3 is 15 amino acids long. V lost 3 bases to trimming and J lost 8 bases; unmatched junction nucleotides: 13. CDR3 nucleotides: TGTGCCAGCAGCGATGGACAGGAGCCTAAGAAGGGCTACACCTTC. Translating it yields CASSDGQEPKKGYTF.

V and J are TRBV10-3 and TRBJ1-1, with D possibly being TRBD1 (6 bases). CDR3 size: 14 residues. V lost 4 bases to trimming and J lost 4 bases, with 13 bases between them. From germline, CDR1 is ENHRY and CDR2 SYGVKD. The CDR3 sequence: CAISVGAYATEAFF. CDR3 in DNA: TGTGCCATCAGTGTGGGGGCTTACGCCACTGAAGCTTTCTTT.

The chain carries TRBV7-6 and TRBJ2-3; D may correspond to TRBD1 or TRBD2 (6 bases each). Germline V gene data show CDR1 as SGHVS and CDR2 as FNYEAQ. This CDR3 has 17 residues. The V end lost 5 bases, the J end lost 4 bases, and 22 bases lay between the germline ends. The DNA for the CDR3 is TGTGCCAGCAGCCTGGGCTGGGGGGCCTATTCCCCAGATACGCAGTATTTT. Protein product: CASSLGWGAYSPDTQYF.

This clonotype was picked up a small number of times. The rearrangement uses TRBV7-9 and TRBJ2-7; D is undetermined. The CDR3 consists of 14 residues. Germline V CDR1 and CDR2: SEHNR, FQNEAQ (reference sequence). The V end was cut by 1 base, the J end by 3 bases, with 10 bases between. The CDR3 here is CASSLGRSDYEQYF. CDR3 DNA: TGTGCCAGCAGCTTAGGCAGGTCAGACTACGAGCAGTACTTC.

This clonotype was detected a few times. This chain connects TRBV11-1 to TRBJ2-3; TRBD2 aligns across 12 bases. J gave up 11 bases and V 3 bases, and 9 bases lay outside the gene matches. This CDR3 has 15 amino acids. The germline V gene encodes CDR1 SGHAT and CDR2 FQDESV (reference sequence). CDR3 loop: CASSLGTSGGNGQYF. Written as DNA, the CDR3 is TGTGCCAGCAGCTTGGGCACTAGCGGGGGGAATGGGCAGTATTTT.